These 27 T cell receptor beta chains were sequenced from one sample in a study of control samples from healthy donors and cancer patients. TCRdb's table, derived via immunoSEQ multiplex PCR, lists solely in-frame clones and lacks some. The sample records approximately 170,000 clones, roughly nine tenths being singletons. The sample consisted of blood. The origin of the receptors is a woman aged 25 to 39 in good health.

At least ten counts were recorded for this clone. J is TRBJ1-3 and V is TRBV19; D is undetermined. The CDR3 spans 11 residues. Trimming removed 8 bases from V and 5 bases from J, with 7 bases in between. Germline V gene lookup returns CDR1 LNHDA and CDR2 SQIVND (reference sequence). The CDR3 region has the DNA TGTGCCAGTGACCGAAGAAACACCATATATTTT. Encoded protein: CASDRRNTIYF.

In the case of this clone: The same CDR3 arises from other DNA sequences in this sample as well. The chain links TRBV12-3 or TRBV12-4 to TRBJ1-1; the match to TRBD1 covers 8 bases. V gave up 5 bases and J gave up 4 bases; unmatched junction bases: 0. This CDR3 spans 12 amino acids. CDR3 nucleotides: TGTGCCAGCAGTACAGGGGGCACTGAAGCTTTCTTT. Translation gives CASSTGGTEAFF.

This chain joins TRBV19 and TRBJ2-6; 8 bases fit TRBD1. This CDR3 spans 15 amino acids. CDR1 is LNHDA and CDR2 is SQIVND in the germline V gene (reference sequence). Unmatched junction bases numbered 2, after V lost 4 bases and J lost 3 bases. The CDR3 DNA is TGTGCCAGTAGTAAAGGGACAGGTGGGGCCAACGTCCTGACTTTC. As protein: CASSKGTGGANVLTF.

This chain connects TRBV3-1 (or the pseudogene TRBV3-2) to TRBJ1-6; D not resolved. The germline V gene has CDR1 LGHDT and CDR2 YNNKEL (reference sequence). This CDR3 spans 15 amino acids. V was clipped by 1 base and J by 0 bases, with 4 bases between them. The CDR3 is CASSQASSYNSPLHF. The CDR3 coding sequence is TGTGCCAGCAGCCAAGCTAGCTCCTATAATTCACCCCTCCACTTT.

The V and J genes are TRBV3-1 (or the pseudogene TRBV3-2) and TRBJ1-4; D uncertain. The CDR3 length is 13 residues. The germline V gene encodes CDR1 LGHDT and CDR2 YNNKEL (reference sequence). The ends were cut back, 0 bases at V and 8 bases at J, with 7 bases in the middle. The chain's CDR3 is CASSQEGWEKLFF. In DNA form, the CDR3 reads TGTGCCAGCAGCCAAGAGGGTTGGGAAAAACTGTTTTTT.

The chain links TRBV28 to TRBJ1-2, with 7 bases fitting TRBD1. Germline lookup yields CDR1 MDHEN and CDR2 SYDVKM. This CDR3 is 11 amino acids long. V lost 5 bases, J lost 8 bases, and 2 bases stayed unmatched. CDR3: CASSPRGGYTF. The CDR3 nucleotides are TGTGCCAGCAGTCCCAGGGGGGGCTACACCTTC.

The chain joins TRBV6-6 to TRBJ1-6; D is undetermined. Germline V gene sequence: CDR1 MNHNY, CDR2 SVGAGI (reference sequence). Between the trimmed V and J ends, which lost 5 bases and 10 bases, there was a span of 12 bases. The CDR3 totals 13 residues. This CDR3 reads CASSPDRRSPLHF. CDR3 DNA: TGTGCCAGCAGTCCGGACCGTAGATCACCCCTCCACTTT.

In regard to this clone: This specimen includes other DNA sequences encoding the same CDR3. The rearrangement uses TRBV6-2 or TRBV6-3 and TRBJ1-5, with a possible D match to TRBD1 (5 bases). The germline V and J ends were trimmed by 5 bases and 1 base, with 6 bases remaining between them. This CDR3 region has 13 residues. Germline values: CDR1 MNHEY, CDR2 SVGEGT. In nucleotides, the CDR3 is TGTGCCAGCAGTAGGGACAGCAATCAGCCCCAGCATTTT. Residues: CASSRDSNQPQHF.

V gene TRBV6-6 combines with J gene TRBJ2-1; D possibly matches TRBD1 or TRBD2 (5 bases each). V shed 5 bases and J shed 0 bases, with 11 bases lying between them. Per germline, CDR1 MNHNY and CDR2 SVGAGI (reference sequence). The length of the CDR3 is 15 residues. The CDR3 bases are TGTGCCAGCAGTACCCGGGACCTCTCCTACAATGAGCAGTTCTTC. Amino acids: CASSTRDLSYNEQFF.

The CDR3, as DNA: TGTGCCACCAGTGATCCGACTAGCCCCTACAATGAGCAGTTCTTC. Protein product: CATSDPTSPYNEQFF. This rearrangement joins TRBV24-1 to TRBJ2-1, with TRBD2 matching 7 bases. CDR1 and CDR2 (germline): KGHDR, SFDVKD. V lost 3 bases and J lost 2; bases outside the gene matches: 3. The CDR3 consists of 15 residues.

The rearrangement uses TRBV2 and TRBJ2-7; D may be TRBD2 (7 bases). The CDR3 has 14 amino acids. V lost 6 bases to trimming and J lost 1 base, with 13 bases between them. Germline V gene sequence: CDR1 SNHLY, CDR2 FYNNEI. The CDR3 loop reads CASRAGAGSYEQYF. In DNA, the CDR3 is TGTGCCAGCAGGGCGGGGGCTGGGTCCTACGAGCAGTACTTC.

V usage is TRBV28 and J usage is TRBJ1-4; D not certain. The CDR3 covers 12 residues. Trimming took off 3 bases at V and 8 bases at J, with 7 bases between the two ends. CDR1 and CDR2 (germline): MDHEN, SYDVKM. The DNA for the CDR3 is TGTGCCAGCAGTTTTGGGGAAGAAAAACTGTTTTTT. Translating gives CASSFGEEKLFF.

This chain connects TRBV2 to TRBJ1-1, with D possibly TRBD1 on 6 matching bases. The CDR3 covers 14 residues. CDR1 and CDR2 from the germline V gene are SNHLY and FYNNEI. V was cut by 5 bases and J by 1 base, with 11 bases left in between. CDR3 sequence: CASSRVQGNTEAFF. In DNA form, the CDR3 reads TGTGCCAGCAGTCGCGTACAGGGGAACACTGAAGCTTTCTTT.

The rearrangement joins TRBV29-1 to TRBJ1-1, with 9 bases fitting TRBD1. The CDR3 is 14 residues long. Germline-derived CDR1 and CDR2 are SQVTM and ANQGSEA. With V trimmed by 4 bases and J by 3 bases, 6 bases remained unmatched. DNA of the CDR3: TGCAGCGTTGCCCTAACAGGGGGCCACACTGAAGCTTTCTTT. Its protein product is CSVALTGGHTEAFF.

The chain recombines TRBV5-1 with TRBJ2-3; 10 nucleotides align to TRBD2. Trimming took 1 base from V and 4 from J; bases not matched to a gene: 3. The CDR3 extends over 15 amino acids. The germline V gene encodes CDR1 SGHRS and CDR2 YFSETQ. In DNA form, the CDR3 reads TGCGCCAGCAGCTTGTCAGCGGGGGGGCCAGATACGCAGTATTTT. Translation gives CASSLSAGGPDTQYF.

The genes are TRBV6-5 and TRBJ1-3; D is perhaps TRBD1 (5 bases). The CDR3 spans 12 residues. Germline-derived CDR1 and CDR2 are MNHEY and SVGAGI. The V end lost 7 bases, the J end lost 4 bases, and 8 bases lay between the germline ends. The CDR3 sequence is CASTGSGNTIYF. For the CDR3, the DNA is TGTGCCAGCACAGGGTCGGGAAACACCATATATTTT.

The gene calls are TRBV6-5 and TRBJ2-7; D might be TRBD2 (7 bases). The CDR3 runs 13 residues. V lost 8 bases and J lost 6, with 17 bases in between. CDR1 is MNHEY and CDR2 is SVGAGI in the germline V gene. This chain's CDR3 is CASGEGGTFEQYF. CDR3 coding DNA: TGTGCCAGCGGGGAGGGAGGGACATTCGAGCAGTACTTC.

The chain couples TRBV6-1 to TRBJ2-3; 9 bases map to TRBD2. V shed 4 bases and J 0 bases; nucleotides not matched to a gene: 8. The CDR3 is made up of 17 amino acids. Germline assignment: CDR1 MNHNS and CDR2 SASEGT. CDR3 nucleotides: TGTGCCAGCAGTGGGGCGGGGGGGCCATCTAGCACAGATACGCAGTATTTT. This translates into CASSGAGGPSSTDTQYF.

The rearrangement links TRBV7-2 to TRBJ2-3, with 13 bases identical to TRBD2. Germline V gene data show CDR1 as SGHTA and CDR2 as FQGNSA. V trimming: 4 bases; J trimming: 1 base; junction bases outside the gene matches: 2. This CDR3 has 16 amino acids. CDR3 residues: CASSSGLAGGTDTQYF. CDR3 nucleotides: TGTGCCAGCAGCTCCGGACTAGCGGGAGGCACAGATACGCAGTATTTT.

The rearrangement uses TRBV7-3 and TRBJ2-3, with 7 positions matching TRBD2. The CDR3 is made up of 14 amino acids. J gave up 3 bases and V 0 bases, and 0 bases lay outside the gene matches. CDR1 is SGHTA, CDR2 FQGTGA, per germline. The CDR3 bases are TGTGCCAGCAGCTTAACGGGGGGGACAGATACGCAGTATTTT. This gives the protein CASSLTGGTDTQYF.

The CDR3 DNA follows: TGTGCCAGCAGTGACGGGACAGGGTTCTACGAGCAGTACTTC. Protein sequence: CASSDGTGFYEQYF. The chain is built from TRBV6-1 and TRBJ2-7, with TRBD1 identical over 9 bases. Germline values: CDR1 MNHNS, CDR2 SASEGT. CDR3 length: 14 amino acids. With V trimmed by 3 bases and J by 3 bases, 3 bases remained unmatched.

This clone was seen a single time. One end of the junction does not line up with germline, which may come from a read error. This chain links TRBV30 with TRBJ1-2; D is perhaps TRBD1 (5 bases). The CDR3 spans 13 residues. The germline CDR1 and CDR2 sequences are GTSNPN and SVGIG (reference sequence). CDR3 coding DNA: TGTGCCTGGATCCCCGGGACGGTCTATGGCCACACCTTC. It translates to CAWIPGTVYGHTF.

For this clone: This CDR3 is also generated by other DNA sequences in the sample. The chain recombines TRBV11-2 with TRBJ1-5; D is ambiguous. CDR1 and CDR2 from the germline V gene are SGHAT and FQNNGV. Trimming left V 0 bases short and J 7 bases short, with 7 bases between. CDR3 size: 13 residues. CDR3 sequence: CASSLDRGQPQHF. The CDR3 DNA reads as TGTGCCAGCAGCTTAGATCGGGGACAGCCCCAGCATTTT.

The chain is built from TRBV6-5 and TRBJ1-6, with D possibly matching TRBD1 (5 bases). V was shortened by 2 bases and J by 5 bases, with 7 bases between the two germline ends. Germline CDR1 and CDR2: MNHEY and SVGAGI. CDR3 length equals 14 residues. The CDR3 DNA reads TGTGCCAGCAGTTACGGGGGGAATAATTCACCCCTCCACTTT. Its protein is CASSYGGNNSPLHF.

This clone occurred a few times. CDR3 amino acids: CASSQADRGPYGYTF. For the CDR3, the DNA is TGCGCCAGCAGCCAAGCGGACAGGGGGCCGTATGGCTACACCTTC. The chain combines TRBV4-1 with TRBJ1-2, with 11 positions matching TRBD1. Germline assignment: CDR1 MGHRA and CDR2 YSYEKL. This CDR3 has 15 amino acids. The V and J ends lost 1 base and 5 bases, in that order; junction bases with no gene match: 3.

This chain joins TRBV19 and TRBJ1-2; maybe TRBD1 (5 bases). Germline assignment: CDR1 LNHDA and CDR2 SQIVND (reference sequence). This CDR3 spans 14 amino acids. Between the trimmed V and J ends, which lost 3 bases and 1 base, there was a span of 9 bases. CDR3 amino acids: CASSIFGGNYGYTF. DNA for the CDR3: TGTGCCAGTAGTATTTTCGGGGGTAACTATGGCTACACCTTC.

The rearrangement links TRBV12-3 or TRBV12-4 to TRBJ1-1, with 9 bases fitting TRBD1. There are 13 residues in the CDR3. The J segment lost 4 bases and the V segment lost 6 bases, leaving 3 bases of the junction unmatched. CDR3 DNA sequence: TGTGCCAGCAGCCCGGGACAGGGCACTGAAGCTTTCTTT. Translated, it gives CASSPGQGTEAFF.